This T cell receptor beta chain was identified during a study of molecular identifiers for immune sequencing clone quantification. Sequencing libraries of naive CD8 cells derived from approximately 20,000 to 980,000 sorted cells with 10%, 30% or 50% RNA. Sorted naive CD8 T cells were those defined as CD8+CD4-CCR7+CD45RA+. Preparation methods for the bulk TCR libraries were those previously described, with listed TCR primers. TCRdb processed the PCR reads anew with MiXCR; each CDR3 protein has one entry. The repertoire holds some 650,000 distinct CDR3 sequences, with 15% to 20% as singletons. This CDR3 has 19 amino acids. The V gene end was trimmed by 5 bases and the J gene end by 2 bases; junction bases not matched to a gene: 17. Germline CDR1 and CDR2: MNHEY and SMNVEV (reference sequence). With regard to this clonotype: Its antigen is still unknown.

Study-level points and caveats: The study found clones above 20 RNA copies held over 98% of effector molecules and under 1% in naive cells.

The sequencing sample was made of naive CD8+ T cells from blood, with Jurkat cell RNA spiked in. Stated subset: FACS-sorted CD8+CD4-CCR7+CD45RA+ naive T cells. J is TRBJ2-3 and V is TRBV27, with 9 bases that match TRBD2. This receptor was obtained from a human donor in good health. Some libraries in this study had Jurkat cell RNA spiked in. The CDR3 DNA sequence: TGTGCCAGCAGTCCCCTAGGGCGGGGGGGCTCCAGGGACACAGATACGCAGTATTTT. Translating it yields CASSPLGRGGSRDTDTQYF.